This T cell receptor beta chain is drawn from a study of esophageal squamous cell carcinoma under preoperative chemotherapy. Study information: TCR repertoires were profiled from both peripheral blood T cells and tumor-infiltrating lymphocytes.

TCRdb itself ran the PCR reads through MiXCR, one entry per CDR3 protein. Among over 25,000 distinct CDR3 sequences listed, around 50% were seen once. Worth noting for this clonotype: Its antigen is currently unknown.

Study results and caveats: Post-treatment tumor-infiltrating lymphocytes appeared partly derived from peripheral T cells migrating into the tumor. Peripheral T cells showed a significant TCR diversity increase after chemotherapy, unlike tumor-infiltrating lymphocytes.

This CDR3 spans 16 amino acids. Germline CDR1 is SGHVS and CDR2 is FQNEAQ. Time point specified: after preoperative PTX-NDP chemotherapy. Patients received paclitaxel-nedaplatin as preoperative chemotherapy before surgery. The sequence came from a human donor with esophageal squamous cell carcinoma. The donor label of this sample is uncertain. This chain joins TRBV7-8 and TRBJ2-3, with D possibly TRBD1 on 6 matching bases. The end of the DNA aligns better with TRBJ2-7, so the J call may be wrong. This sample was obtained from a patient given preoperative chemotherapy. In DNA, the CDR3 is TGTGCCAGCAGCTTAAACGCAGGGGCATTTTCCTACGAGCAGTACTTC. This codes for CASSLNAGAFSYEQYF.